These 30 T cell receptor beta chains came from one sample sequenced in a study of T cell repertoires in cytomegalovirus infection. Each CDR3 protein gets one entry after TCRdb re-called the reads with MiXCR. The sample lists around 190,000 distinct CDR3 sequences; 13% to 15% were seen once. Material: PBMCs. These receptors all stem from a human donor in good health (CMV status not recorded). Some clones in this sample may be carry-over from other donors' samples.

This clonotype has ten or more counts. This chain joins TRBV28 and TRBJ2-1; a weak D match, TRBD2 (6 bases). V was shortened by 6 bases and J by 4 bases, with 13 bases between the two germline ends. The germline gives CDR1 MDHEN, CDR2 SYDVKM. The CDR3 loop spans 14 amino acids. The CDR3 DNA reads TGTGCCAGCAGCCTTCCCCGGGGGTACAATGAGCAGTTCTTC. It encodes CASSLPRGYNEQFF.

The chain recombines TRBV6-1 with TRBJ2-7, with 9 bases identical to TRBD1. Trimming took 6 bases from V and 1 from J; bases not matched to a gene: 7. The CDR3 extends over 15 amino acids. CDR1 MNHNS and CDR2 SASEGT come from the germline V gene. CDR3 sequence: CASRRGQGLSYEQYF. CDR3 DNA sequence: TGTGCCAGCAGAAGGGGACAGGGCCTATCCTACGAGCAGTACTTC.

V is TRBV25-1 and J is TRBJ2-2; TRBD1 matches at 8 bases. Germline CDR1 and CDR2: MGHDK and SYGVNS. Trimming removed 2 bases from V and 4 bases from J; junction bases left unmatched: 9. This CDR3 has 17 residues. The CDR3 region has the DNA TGTGCCAGCAGTGAACTTCCGCAGGGGGCGCGCACCGGGGAGCTGTTTTTT. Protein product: CASSELPQGARTGELFF.

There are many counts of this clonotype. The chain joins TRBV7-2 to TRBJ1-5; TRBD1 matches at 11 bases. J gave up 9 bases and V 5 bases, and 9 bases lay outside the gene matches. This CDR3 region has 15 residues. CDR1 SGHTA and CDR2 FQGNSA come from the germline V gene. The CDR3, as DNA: TGTGCCAGCAGCACCCATGGACAGGGGGCGAGGCCCCAGCATTTT. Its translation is CASSTHGQGARPQHF.

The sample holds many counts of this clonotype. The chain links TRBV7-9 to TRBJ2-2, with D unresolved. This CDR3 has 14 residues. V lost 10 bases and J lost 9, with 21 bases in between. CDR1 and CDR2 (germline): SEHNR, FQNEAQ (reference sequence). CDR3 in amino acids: CAIVAQQVLRELFF. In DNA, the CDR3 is TGTGCCATCGTGGCCCAGCAAGTGTTACGGGAGCTGTTTTTT.

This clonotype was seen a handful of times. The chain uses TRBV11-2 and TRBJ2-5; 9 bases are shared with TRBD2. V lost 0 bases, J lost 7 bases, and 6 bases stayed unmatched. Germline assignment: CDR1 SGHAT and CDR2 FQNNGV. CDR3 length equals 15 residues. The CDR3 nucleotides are TGTGCCAGCAGCTTAGATCGGCGGGGGGGGGGGACCCAGTACTTC. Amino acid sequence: CASSLDRRGGGTQYF.

The CDR3 DNA reads TGTGCCAGCAGATCGACAGTCCTCTCACTATACTACGAGCAGTACTTC. Amino acids: CASRSTVLSLYYEQYF. The chain carries TRBV6-1 and TRBJ2-7; maybe TRBD1 (5 bases). Germline V gene lookup returns CDR1 MNHNS and CDR2 SASEGT. V lost 6 bases to trimming and J lost 3 bases, with 21 bases between them. The CDR3 length is 16 residues.

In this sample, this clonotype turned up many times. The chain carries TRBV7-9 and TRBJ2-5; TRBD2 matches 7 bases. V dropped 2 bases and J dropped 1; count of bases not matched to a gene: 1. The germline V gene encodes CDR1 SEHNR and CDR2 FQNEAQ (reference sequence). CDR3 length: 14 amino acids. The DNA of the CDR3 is TGTGCCAGCAGCTTACTAGCGGTCCAAGAGACCCAGTACTTC. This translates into CASSLLAVQETQYF.

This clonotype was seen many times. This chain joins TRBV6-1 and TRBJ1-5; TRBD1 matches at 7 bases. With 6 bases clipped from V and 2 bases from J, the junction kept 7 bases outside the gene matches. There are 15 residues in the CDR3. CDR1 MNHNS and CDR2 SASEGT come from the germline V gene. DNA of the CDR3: TGTGCCAGCAGGAAACACAGGGGCGGCAATCAGCCCCAGCATTTT. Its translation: CASRKHRGGNQPQHF.

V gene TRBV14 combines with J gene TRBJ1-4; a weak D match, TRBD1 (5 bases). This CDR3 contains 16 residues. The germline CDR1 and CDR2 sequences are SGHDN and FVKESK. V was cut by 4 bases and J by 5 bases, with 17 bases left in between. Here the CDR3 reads CASSRAWGGGNEKLFF. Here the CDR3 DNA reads TGTGCCAGCAGCCGCGCCTGGGGCGGAGGGAATGAAAAACTGTTTTTT.

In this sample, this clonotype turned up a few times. The CDR3 nucleotides read TGCAGTGCTCGGTTCTCTGGGGCCAACGTCCTGACTTTC. Translating it yields CSARFSGANVLTF. J is TRBJ2-6 and V is TRBV20-1; no reliable D call. Germline V lookup: CDR1 DFQATT, CDR2 SNEGSKA (reference sequence). The germline V and J ends were trimmed by 5 bases and 0 bases, with 5 bases remaining between them. The CDR3 contains 13 residues.

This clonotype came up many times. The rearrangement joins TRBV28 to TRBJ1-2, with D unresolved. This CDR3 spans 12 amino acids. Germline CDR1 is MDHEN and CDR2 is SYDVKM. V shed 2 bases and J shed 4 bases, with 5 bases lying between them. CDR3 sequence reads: CASSLDTYGYTF. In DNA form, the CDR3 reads TGTGCCAGCAGTTTAGACACCTATGGCTACACCTTC.

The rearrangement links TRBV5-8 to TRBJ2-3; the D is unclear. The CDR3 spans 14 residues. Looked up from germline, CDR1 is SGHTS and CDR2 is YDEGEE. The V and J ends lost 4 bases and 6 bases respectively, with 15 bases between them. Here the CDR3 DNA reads TGTGCCAGCAGCCATGGTTCACTTAGGGATACGCAGTATTTT. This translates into CASSHGSLRDTQYF.

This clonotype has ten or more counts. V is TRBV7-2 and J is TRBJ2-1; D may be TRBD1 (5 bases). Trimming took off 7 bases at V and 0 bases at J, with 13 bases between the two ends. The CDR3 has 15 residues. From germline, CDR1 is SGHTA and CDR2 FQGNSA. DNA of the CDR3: TGTGCCAGCATAGGGGCTAGTAGCTCCTACAATGAGCAGTTCTTC. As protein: CASIGASSSYNEQFF.

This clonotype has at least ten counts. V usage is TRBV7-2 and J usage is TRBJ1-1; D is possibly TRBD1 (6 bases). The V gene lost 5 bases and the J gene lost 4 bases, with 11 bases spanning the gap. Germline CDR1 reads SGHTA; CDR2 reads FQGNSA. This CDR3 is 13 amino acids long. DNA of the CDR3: TGTGCCAGCAGCGCACAGGGTGCCACTGAAGCTTTCTTT. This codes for CASSAQGATEAFF.

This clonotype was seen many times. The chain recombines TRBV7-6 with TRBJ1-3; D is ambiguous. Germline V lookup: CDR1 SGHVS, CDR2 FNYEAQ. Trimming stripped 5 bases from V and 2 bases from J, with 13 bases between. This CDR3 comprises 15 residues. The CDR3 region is CASSAQMKAGNTIYF. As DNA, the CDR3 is TGTGCCAGCAGCGCCCAAATGAAGGCTGGAAACACCATATATTTT. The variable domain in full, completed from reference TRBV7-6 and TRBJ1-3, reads GAGVSQSPRYKVTKRGQDVALRCDPISGHVSLYWYRQALGQGPEFLTYFNYEAQQDKSGLPNDRFSAERPEGSISTLTIQRTEQRDSAMYRCASSAQMKAGNTIYFGEGSWLTVV.

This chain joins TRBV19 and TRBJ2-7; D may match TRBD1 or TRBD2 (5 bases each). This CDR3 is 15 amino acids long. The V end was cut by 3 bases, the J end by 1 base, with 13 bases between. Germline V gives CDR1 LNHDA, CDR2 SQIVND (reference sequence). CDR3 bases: TGTGCCAGTAGTATTACCGGGGCTCCTTCCTACGAGCAGTACTTC. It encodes CASSITGAPSYEQYF.

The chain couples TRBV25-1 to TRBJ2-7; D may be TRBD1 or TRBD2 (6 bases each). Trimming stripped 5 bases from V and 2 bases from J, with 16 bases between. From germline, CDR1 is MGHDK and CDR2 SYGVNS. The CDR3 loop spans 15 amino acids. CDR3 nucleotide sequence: TGTGCCAGCAGTAAAGGGGGGATAACCGCCTACGAGCAGTACTTC. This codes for CASSKGGITAYEQYF.

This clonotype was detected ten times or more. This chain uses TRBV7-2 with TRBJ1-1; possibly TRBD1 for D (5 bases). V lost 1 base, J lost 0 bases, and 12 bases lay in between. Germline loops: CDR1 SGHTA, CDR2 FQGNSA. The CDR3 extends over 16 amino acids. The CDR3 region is CASSLETVSMNTEAFF. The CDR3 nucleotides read TGTGCCAGCAGCTTAGAGACAGTCTCGATGAACACTGAAGCTTTCTTT.

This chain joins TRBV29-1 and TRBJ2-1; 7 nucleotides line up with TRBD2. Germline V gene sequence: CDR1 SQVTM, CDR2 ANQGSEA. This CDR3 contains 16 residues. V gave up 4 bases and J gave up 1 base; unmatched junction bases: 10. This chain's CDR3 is CSVAGGSPLSYNEQFF. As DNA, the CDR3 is TGCAGCGTTGCGGGCGGGAGCCCCCTATCCTACAATGAGCAGTTCTTC.

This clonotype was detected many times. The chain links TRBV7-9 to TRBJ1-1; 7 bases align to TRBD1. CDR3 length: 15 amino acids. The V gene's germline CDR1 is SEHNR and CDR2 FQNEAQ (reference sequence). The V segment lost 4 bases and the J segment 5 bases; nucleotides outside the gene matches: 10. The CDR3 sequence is CASSSARGIETEAFF. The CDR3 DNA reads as TGTGCCAGCAGCTCGGCCAGGGGGATAGAAACTGAAGCTTTCTTT. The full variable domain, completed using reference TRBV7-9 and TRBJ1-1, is DTGVSQNPRHKITKRGQNVTFRCDPISEHNRLYWYRQTLGQGPEFLTYFQNEAQLEKSRLLSDRFSAERPKGSFSTLEIQRTEQGDSAMYLCASSSARGIETEAFFGQGTRLTVV.

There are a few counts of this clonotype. CDR3 in amino acids: CASSLEAALDYTF. Here the CDR3 DNA reads TGCGCCAGCAGCTTGGAGGCAGCACTTGACTACACCTTC. The chain combines TRBV5-1 with TRBJ1-2; D is unclear. Germline CDR1 and CDR2: SGHRS and YFSETQ. This CDR3 region has 13 residues. The V end lost 0 bases, the J end lost 10 bases, and 13 bases lay between the germline ends.

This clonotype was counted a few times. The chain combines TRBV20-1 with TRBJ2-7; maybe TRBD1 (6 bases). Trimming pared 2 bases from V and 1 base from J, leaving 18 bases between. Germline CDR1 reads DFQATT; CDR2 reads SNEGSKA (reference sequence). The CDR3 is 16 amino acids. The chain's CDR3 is CSARTWGPGGSYEQYF. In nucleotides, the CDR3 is TGCAGTGCTAGAACGTGGGGGCCGGGCGGTTCCTACGAGCAGTACTTC.

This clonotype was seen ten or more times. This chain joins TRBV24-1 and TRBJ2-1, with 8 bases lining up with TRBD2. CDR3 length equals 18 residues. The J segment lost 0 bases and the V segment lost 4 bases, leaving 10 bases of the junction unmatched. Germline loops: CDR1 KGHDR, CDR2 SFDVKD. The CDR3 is CATSEGPLAESSYNEQFF. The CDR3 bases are TGTGCCACCAGTGAGGGGCCACTAGCGGAGAGCTCCTACAATGAGCAGTTCTTC.

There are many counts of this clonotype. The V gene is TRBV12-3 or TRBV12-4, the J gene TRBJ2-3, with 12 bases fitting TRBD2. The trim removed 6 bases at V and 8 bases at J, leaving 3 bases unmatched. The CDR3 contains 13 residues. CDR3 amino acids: CASSPTSGGTQYF. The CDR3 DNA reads TGTGCCAGCAGCCCGACTAGCGGGGGTACGCAGTATTTT.

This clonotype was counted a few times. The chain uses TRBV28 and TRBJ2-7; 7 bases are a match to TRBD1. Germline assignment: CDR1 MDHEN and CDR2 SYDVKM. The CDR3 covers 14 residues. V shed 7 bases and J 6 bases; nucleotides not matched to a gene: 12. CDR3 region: CASNRQGYPGEQYF. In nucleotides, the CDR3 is TGTGCCAGCAACCGACAGGGATACCCTGGCGAGCAGTACTTC.

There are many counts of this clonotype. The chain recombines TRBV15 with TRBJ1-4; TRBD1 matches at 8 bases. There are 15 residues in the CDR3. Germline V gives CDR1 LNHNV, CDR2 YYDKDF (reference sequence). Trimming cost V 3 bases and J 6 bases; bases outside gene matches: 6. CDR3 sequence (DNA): TGTGCCACCAGCAGGGGGGGACAGGACGATGAAAAACTGTTTTTT. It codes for CATSRGGQDDEKLFF.

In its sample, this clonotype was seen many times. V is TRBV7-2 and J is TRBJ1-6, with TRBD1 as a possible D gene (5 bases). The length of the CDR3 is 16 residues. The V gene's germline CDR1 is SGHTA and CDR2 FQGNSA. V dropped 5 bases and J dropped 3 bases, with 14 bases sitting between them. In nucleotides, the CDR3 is TGTGCCAGCAGCCCTGGCCGGGGCCTCTATAATTCACCCCTCCACTTT. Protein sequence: CASSPGRGLYNSPLHF.

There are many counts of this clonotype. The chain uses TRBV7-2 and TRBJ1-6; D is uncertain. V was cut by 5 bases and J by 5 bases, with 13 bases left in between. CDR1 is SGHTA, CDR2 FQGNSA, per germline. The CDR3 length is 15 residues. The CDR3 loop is CASSPRRPDNSPLHF. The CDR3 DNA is TGTGCCAGCAGCCCCCGCAGGCCCGATAATTCACCCCTCCACTTT.

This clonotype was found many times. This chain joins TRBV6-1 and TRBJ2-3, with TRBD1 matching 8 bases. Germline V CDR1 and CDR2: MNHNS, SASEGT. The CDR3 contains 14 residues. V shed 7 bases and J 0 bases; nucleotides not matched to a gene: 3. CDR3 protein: CASIRTGSTDTQYF. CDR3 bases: TGTGCCAGCATTAGGACAGGGAGCACAGATACGCAGTATTTT.